These 18 T cell receptor beta chains were sequenced from one sample in a study of CD4 T cells in relation to SARS-CoV-2 and coronaviruses (dated by TCRdb to the early 2020s). CD4+ T cells from unexposed donors were collected before the COVID-19 pandemic (2011-2018). The EasySep CD4+ T cell isolation kit was used to isolate CD4+ T cells once the cultures had run for about 10 days. Their recognized antigens are unknown. The protocol used for the library was the immunoSEQ multiplex PCR assay. The immuneACCESS repertoire file appears here via TCRdb, limited to in-frame rearrangements. These files lack a portion of the clones; in checked studies, under half of the deficit traces to unresolved V genes, and the cause of the others is not known. The sample has fewer than 20,000 clones on record, around three quarters of them singletons. The top ten clones comprise 30% of the sample. Sequencing was carried out using CD4+ T cells from PBMCs, cultured in vitro. These receptors were obtained from a human donor in good health.

V gene TRBV15 combines with J gene TRBJ1-6, with TRBD1 matching 8 bases. CDR1 and CDR2 (germline): LNHNV, YYDKDF (reference sequence). The CDR3 loop spans 14 amino acids. J was trimmed by 10 bases and V by 4 bases; bases with no gene match: 6. This CDR3 is CATSTGQGTSPLHF. Written as DNA, the CDR3 is TGTGCCACCAGCACCGGACAGGGTACATCACCCCTCCACTTT. The full variable domain, completed using reference TRBV15 and TRBJ1-6, is DAMVIQNPRYQVTQFGKPVTLSCSQTLNHNVMYWYQQKSSQAPKLLFHYYDKDFNNEADTPDNFQSRRPNTSFCFLDIRSPGLGDTAMYLCATSTGQGTSPLHFGNGTRLTVT.

This chain links TRBV28 with TRBJ1-1; 7 bases are shared with TRBD1. This CDR3 has 16 residues. With V trimmed by 5 bases and J by 1 base, 10 bases remained unmatched. Germline-derived CDR1 and CDR2 are MDHEN and SYDVKM. The CDR3 loop reads CASSHSTGQANTEAFF. CDR3 sequence (DNA): TGTGCCAGCAGTCACTCGACCGGACAGGCGAACACTGAAGCTTTCTTT. The whole variable domain, filled in from reference TRBV28 and TRBJ1-1, reads DVKVTQSSRYLVKRTGEKVFLECVQDMDHENMFWYRQDPGLGLRLIYFSYDVKMKEKGDIPEGYSVSREKKERFSLILESASTNQTSMYLCASSHSTGQANTEAFFGQGTRLTVV.

The J gene is TRBJ2-2, the V gene TRBV3-1 (or the pseudogene TRBV3-2); TRBD2 agrees at 7 bases. V shed 0 bases and J 7 bases; nucleotides not matched to a gene: 14. In germline, CDR1 is LGHDT, CDR2 YNNKEL (reference sequence). The CDR3 extends over 18 amino acids. The CDR3 nucleotides are TGTGCCAGCAGCCAAGAAGAGATGAGGGAGGGCCACTTCGGGGAGCTGTTTTTT. It translates to CASSQEEMREGHFGELFF.

The J gene is TRBJ2-3, the V gene TRBV19; D unclear. Trimming pared 5 bases from V and 0 bases from J, leaving 15 bases between. CDR1 LNHDA and CDR2 SQIVND come from the germline V gene (reference sequence). The CDR3 totals 16 residues. As DNA, the CDR3 is TGTGCCAGTAGTTACCTGTCGATAGGGAGCACAGATACGCAGTATTTT. It encodes CASSYLSIGSTDTQYF.

This chain uses TRBV9 with TRBJ2-7; 8 bases match TRBD2. V lost 0 bases and J lost 2; bases outside the gene matches: 1. The CDR3 totals 14 residues. Germline lookup yields CDR1 SGDLS and CDR2 YYNGEE. The CDR3 loop is CASSVAGGPYEQYF. DNA for the CDR3: TGTGCCAGCAGCGTAGCGGGAGGGCCCTACGAGCAGTACTTC.

The V gene is TRBV7-9, the J gene TRBJ1-6; 7 positions agree with TRBD1. The CDR3 spans 15 residues. Germline V gene data show CDR1 as SEHNR and CDR2 as FQNEAQ (reference sequence). J was trimmed by 7 bases and V by 5 bases; bases with no gene match: 8. CDR3: CASSTGQHENSPLHF. Here the CDR3 DNA reads TGTGCCAGCAGCACGGGACAGCATGAGAATTCACCCCTCCACTTT.

The V and J genes are TRBV11-3 and TRBJ2-3; D perhaps matches TRBD2 (6 bases). Per germline, CDR1 SGHNT and CDR2 YENEEA. This CDR3 comprises 14 residues. V was shortened by 5 bases and J by 7 bases, with 16 bases between the two germline ends. CDR3 DNA: TGTGCCAGCAGCCCTTCGGGGACTGCTTATACGCAGTATTTT. It is translated as CASSPSGTAYTQYF.

This sequence joins TRBV5-4 and TRBJ2-7; 9 positions match TRBD2. This CDR3 contains 14 residues. CDR1 and CDR2 (germline): SGHNT, YYREEE (reference sequence). Trimming cost V 4 bases and J 3 bases; bases outside gene matches: 5. The CDR3 spells CASSIDSGSYEQYF. The CDR3 DNA is TGTGCCAGCAGCATAGATAGCGGGAGCTACGAGCAGTACTTC.

The chain is built from TRBV11-2 and TRBJ1-2; 8 bases agree with TRBD1. Germline V lookup: CDR1 SGHAT, CDR2 FQNNGV. J lost 3 bases, V lost 5 bases, and 2 bases had no gene match. The CDR3 runs 13 residues. The CDR3 region is CASSAGGYYGYTF. CDR3 sequence (DNA): TGTGCCAGCAGCGCAGGGGGCTACTATGGCTACACCTTC.

The CDR3 protein is CASSPGQVATNEKLFF. The CDR3 DNA sequence: TGTGCCAGCAGCCCGGGACAGGTTGCAACTAATGAAAAACTGTTTTTT. J is TRBJ1-4 and V is TRBV7-8; 8 bases line up with TRBD1. After removal of 5 bases from V and 0 bases from J, the junction contained 5 bases not matched to a gene. CDR3 length: 16 residues. CDR1 is SGHVS and CDR2 is FQNEAQ in the germline V gene.

This chain connects TRBV4-1 to TRBJ1-5, with D possibly being TRBD1 (5 bases). The germline V gene encodes CDR1 MGHRA and CDR2 YSYEKL. The CDR3 covers 16 residues. V was pared by 2 bases and J by 2 bases, with 13 bases between. The CDR3 sequence: CASSQSRGEGNQPQHF. The DNA for the CDR3 is TGCGCCAGCAGCCAATCTAGGGGAGAGGGCAATCAGCCCCAGCATTTT.

This chain uses TRBV7-8 with TRBJ1-1; 7 bases map to TRBD1. The CDR3 sequence is 13 residues long. Germline V gene sequence: CDR1 SGHVS, CDR2 FQNEAQ. V shed 3 bases, J shed 5 bases, and the junction held 3 bases outside the gene matches. The CDR3 nucleotides read TGTGCCAGCAGCTTTACACAGGGGACTGAAGCTTTCTTT. Translation gives CASSFTQGTEAFF.

This clone was detected only a few times. This chain joins TRBV11-2 and TRBJ2-7, with D possibly TRBD1 on 6 matching bases. Germline V CDR1 and CDR2: SGHAT, FQNNGV. This CDR3 region has 16 residues. V was clipped by 2 bases and J by 4 bases, with 18 bases between them. CDR3 nucleotides: TGTGCCAGCAGCTTACCAAATGACAGGAATTCTTACGAGCAGTACTTC. The encoded protein is CASSLPNDRNSYEQYF.

This clone was counted a few times. The chain links TRBV10-3 to TRBJ2-7; D is possibly TRBD2 (6 bases). V lost 4 bases to trimming and J lost 0 bases, with 10 bases between them. Germline V gene lookup returns CDR1 ENHRY and CDR2 SYGVKD. The CDR3 contains 14 residues. The chain's CDR3 is CAISGTGDSYEQYF. CDR3 coding DNA: TGTGCCATCAGTGGGACGGGAGACTCCTACGAGCAGTACTTC.

A few counts support this clone. The chain's CDR3 is CASSATDNTGELFF. The CDR3 DNA reads as TGTGCCAGCAGCGCGACAGACAACACCGGGGAGCTGTTTTTT. J is TRBJ2-2 and V is TRBV7-9, with D possibly matching TRBD1 (5 bases). Germline CDR1 and CDR2: SEHNR and FQNEAQ (reference sequence). The CDR3 covers 14 residues. V gave up 5 bases and J gave up 2 bases, with 9 bases separating them.

This rearrangement joins TRBV27 to TRBJ2-7; D gene ambiguous. V lost 0 bases to trimming and J lost 2 bases, with 14 bases between them. Germline CDR1 and CDR2: MNHEY and SMNVEV (reference sequence). The CDR3 has 16 amino acids. The CDR3 sequence is CASSLSLLGGTYEQYF. CDR3 DNA: TGTGCCAGCAGTTTATCGTTGTTGGGCGGAACCTACGAGCAGTACTTC.

The chain carries TRBV9 and TRBJ2-6; possibly TRBD1 for D (5 bases). Looked up from germline, CDR1 is SGDLS and CDR2 is YYNGEE. V dropped 2 bases and J dropped 1 base, with 19 bases sitting between them. CDR3 length: 19 amino acids. The CDR3: CASSVGLTDTFSGANVLTF. The CDR3 DNA follows: TGTGCCAGCAGCGTTGGTCTTACGGACACCTTTTCTGGGGCCAACGTCCTGACTTTC.

CDR3 protein: CASREGNTIYF. The CDR3 nucleotides are TGTGCCAGCAGGGAGGGGAACACCATATATTTT. The genes are TRBV6-5 and TRBJ1-3, with a tentative D call TRBD1 (5 bases). In germline, CDR1 is MNHEY, CDR2 SVGAGI. The CDR3 length is 11 residues. V lost 6 bases to trimming and J lost 7 bases, with 7 bases between them.